A single TCR beta chain is shown here with its context. The antigen is undetermined. Per germline, CDR1 MDHEN and CDR2 SYDVKM. V lost 4 bases and J lost 3; bases outside the gene matches: 8. The CDR3 has 16 amino acids. Healthy bone marrow donors formed the donor group. PCR employed 60 Vbeta and 13 Jbeta primers. Some clones are missing from TCRdb's copy, which holds only in-frame ones; the method was immunoSEQ multiplex PCR. The sample holds 140,000 to 150,000 clones; 78% are singletons and the top ten take 3%. The data are from a study of cytomegalovirus exposure and HLA in healthy donors. The overall study: Clustering assigned 81% of the approximately 400 genotyped donors to the Caucasian-associated ancestry cluster. Study-level findings and limits: A later analysis found that most CMV-associated TCR beta chains appeared HLA-restricted. Relative to the approximately 670-donor mean, N-insertions were reportedly fewer in an Asian-associated ancestry cluster in a later analysis.

This receptor was taken from a man aged 35 to 55 in good health and CMV-seropositive. Sequenced material: PBMCs. The V gene is TRBV28, the J gene TRBJ1-4; 7 bases align to TRBD1. Written as DNA, the CDR3 is TGTGCCAGCAGTTCCTCTGACAGGGCACCTAATGAAAAACTGTTTTTT. It yields the protein CASSSSDRAPNEKLFF.